The 26 T cell receptor beta chains below all came from one sample that was sequenced in a study of blood T cell repertoires in COVID-19 (dated by TCRdb to the early 2020s). Library generation was performed with the immunoSEQ multiplex PCR assay. This immuneACCESS table, as held by TCRdb, lists in-frame sequences with V and J called but not all clones. Of the missing ones, under half trace to an unresolved V gene in checked studies; the others have no known cause. This sample comprises roughly 180,000 clones, around 74% of them detected only once. The ten largest account for around 8% of the sample. Sequenced: peripheral blood. Every receptor here comes from an older woman with COVID-19, enrolled during active disease.

J is TRBJ1-3 and V is TRBV9, with D hard to call. CDR1 SGDLS and CDR2 YYNGEE come from the germline V gene. V lost 4 bases and J 0 bases, leaving 14 bases between the germline ends. This CDR3 comprises 16 residues. The DNA of the CDR3 is TGTGCCAGCAGCTTAGATGGAGGCCCCTCTGGAAACACCATATATTTT. Translation gives CASSLDGGPSGNTIYF.

For the CDR3, the DNA is TGTGCCAGCAGGACAGGAGTTAATGAAAAACTGTTTTTT. Residues: CASRTGVNEKLFF. The chain carries TRBV6-5 and TRBJ1-4; weak D call: TRBD1 (6 bases). With 6 bases removed from V and 4 bases from J, the gap between germline ends came to 9 bases. The V gene's germline CDR1 is MNHEY and CDR2 SVGAGI. The CDR3 sequence is 13 residues long.

The rearrangement joins TRBV7-5 to TRBJ1-1. TRBV7-5 is a pseudogene. The CDR3 has 12 amino acids. The CDR3 spells CAGKGGRTEAFF. Here the CDR3 DNA reads TGTGCCGGTAAGGGGGGGCGGACTGAAGCTTTCTTT.

Notes on this clone: This sample includes further DNA sequences coding for the same CDR3. This sequence joins TRBV7-2 and TRBJ2-3, with TRBD1 matching over 9 bases. Germline-derived CDR1 and CDR2 are SGHTA and FQGNSA. The junction had 4 bases not matched to a gene; V was cut back by 3 bases and J by 3 bases. The CDR3 is made up of 15 amino acids. CDR3 in amino acids: CASSFTQGATDTQYF. CDR3 nucleotides: TGTGCCAGCAGCTTCACACAGGGGGCGACAGATACGCAGTATTTT.

The chain employs TRBV6-5 and TRBJ2-2; possible D gene TRBD1, 7 bases. V was cut by 5 bases and J by 3 bases, with 13 bases left in between. The CDR3 length is 15 residues. Germline V CDR1 and CDR2: MNHEY, SVGAGI. The CDR3 nucleotides are TGTGCCAGCAGTCGTGGCAGGGGGGACACCGGGGAGCTGTTTTTT. Translated, it gives CASSRGRGDTGELFF.

The V and J genes are TRBV27 and TRBJ1-1, with 7 bases fitting TRBD1. Germline V gene data show CDR1 as MNHEY and CDR2 as SMNVEV (reference sequence). The length of the CDR3 is 14 residues. The trim removed 5 bases at V and 5 bases at J, leaving 8 bases unmatched. The CDR3 loop is CASSRETGVTEAFF. The DNA of the CDR3 is TGTGCCAGCAGTCGAGAAACAGGGGTGACTGAAGCTTTCTTT.

CDR3 nucleotides: TGTGCCAGCAGACCGCTGGCTAGCGGGCCTCAAGAGACCCAGTACTTC. Translated: CASRPLASGPQETQYF. The chain has TRBV4-2 and TRBJ2-5; 8 nucleotides line up with TRBD2. V dropped 6 bases and J dropped 2; count of bases not matched to a gene: 11. Germline CDR1 reads LGHNA; CDR2 reads YNFKEQ. This CDR3 contains 16 residues.

This clone was found many times. V gene TRBV19 combines with J gene TRBJ2-5, with 12 nucleotides matching TRBD1. Germline V gene data show CDR1 as LNHDA and CDR2 as SQIVND (reference sequence). With 3 bases clipped from V and 4 bases from J, the junction kept 6 bases outside the gene matches. The CDR3 spans 16 residues. DNA of the CDR3: TGTGCCAGTAGTATTAGGGGGACAGGGGGCCGAGAGACCCAGTACTTC. Its translation: CASSIRGTGGRETQYF.

This chain links TRBV11-1 with TRBJ2-7; 8 bases agree with TRBD1. CDR3 length: 14 residues. The V gene end was trimmed by 6 bases and the J gene end by 6 bases; junction bases not matched to a gene: 10. The germline V gene encodes CDR1 SGHAT and CDR2 FQDESV (reference sequence). The CDR3 DNA reads as TGTGCCAGCAGAAAGACAGGGGAAACGGGCGAGCAGTACTTC. It encodes CASRKTGETGEQYF.

This chain uses TRBV21-1 with TRBJ2-7; the table gives TRBD2 as D, unverified against the DNA. TRBV21-1 is a pseudogene segment. The CDR3 length is 17 residues. CDR3 DNA: TGTGCCAGCCATGGAGGACTAGCGGGGGGCCGGTCCTACGAGCAGTACGTC. Its translation: CASHGGLAGGRSYEQYV.

The chain is built from TRBV7-2 and TRBJ1-3, with TRBD1 matching over 7 bases. The ends lost 5 bases at V and 2 bases at J; junction bases unmatched: 6. Germline V gives CDR1 SGHTA, CDR2 FQGNSA. The CDR3 totals 15 residues. The CDR3 here is CASSPDRVAGNTIYF. The CDR3 nucleotides read TGTGCCAGCAGCCCAGACAGGGTTGCTGGAAACACCATATATTTT.

The chain joins TRBV18 to TRBJ1-2, with TRBD1 as a possible D gene (6 bases). V was cut by 2 bases and J by 7 bases, with 14 bases left in between. Germline values: CDR1 KGHSH, CDR2 LQKENI. This CDR3 has 14 residues. The CDR3 DNA sequence: TGTGCCAGCTCACCAGGCAGGGGAGGGGCTGGCTACACCTTC. It codes for CASSPGRGGAGYTF.

This chain uses TRBV5-4 with TRBJ2-5, with 7 nucleotides matching TRBD1. The CDR3 has 15 residues. The V and J ends lost 3 bases and 5 bases, in that order; junction bases with no gene match: 10. The germline V gene has CDR1 SGHNT and CDR2 YYREEE (reference sequence). The DNA for the CDR3 is TGTGCCAGCAGCTCAGAGACGGGACAGTGGGAGACCCAGTACTTC. Translating it yields CASSSETGQWETQYF.

Only a few counts were recorded for this clone. This chain joins TRBV14 and TRBJ1-6; 9 positions match TRBD1. This CDR3 has 14 amino acids. Germline V gene data show CDR1 as SGHDN and CDR2 as FVKESK. V gave up 3 bases and J gave up 9 bases; unmatched junction bases: 3. The CDR3 loop is CASSHPGQGSPLHF. In nucleotides, the CDR3 is TGTGCCAGCAGCCATCCGGGACAGGGTTCACCCCTCCACTTT.

The rearrangement joins TRBV4-1 to TRBJ2-1; 8 nucleotides agree with TRBD2. Germline trimming cut 8 bases from V and 0 bases from J; bases unmatched to any gene: 12. The CDR3 has 17 amino acids. Germline V CDR1 and CDR2: MGHRA, YSYEKL. The CDR3 loop is CASGWKAGVLSYNEQFF. In DNA, the CDR3 is TGCGCCAGCGGTTGGAAAGCGGGGGTCCTCTCCTACAATGAGCAGTTCTTC.

The V call is TRBV14, the J call TRBJ2-5; a weak D match, TRBD1 (6 bases). Looked up from germline, CDR1 is SGHDN and CDR2 is FVKESK. This CDR3 is built from 19 residues. Trimming left V 0 bases short and J 4 bases short, with 24 bases between. CDR3 coding DNA: TGTGCCAGCAGCCAAGATAACAGACCGGGACACCGAAGGTTAGAGACCCAGTACTTC. Protein product: CASSQDNRPGHRRLETQYF. The complete variable domain, with remaining parts taken from reference TRBV14 and TRBJ2-5, reads EAGVTQFPSHSVIEKGQTVTLRCDPISGHDNLYWYRRVMGKEIKFLLHFVKESKQDESGMPNNRFLAERTGGTYSTLKVQPAELEDSGVYFCASSQDNRPGHRRLETQYFGPGTRLLVL.

The V call is TRBV19, the J call TRBJ2-7; 9 bases are shared with TRBD2. Germline CDR1 is LNHDA and CDR2 is SQIVND (reference sequence). V shed 3 bases, J shed 4 bases, and the junction held 4 bases outside the gene matches. The CDR3 has 14 residues. This CDR3 reads CASSMSGRSYEQYF. The CDR3 nucleotides read TGTGCCAGTAGTATGAGCGGGAGGAGTTACGAGCAGTACTTC.

The chain links TRBV10-2 to TRBJ2-2; 7 nucleotides agree with TRBD2. This CDR3 has 16 amino acids. Trimming at V came to 5 bases and at J to 4 bases, leaving 10 bases not matched to a gene. The germline V gene has CDR1 WSHSY and CDR2 SAAADI. CDR3 nucleotide sequence: TGCGCCAGCAGTCCTTCGCGGGGCGGGGGCACCGGGGAGCTGTTTTTT. Its protein product is CASSPSRGGGTGELFF.

V is TRBV28 and J is TRBJ1-5; D is undetermined. CDR1 MDHEN and CDR2 SYDVKM come from the germline V gene. V dropped 5 bases and J dropped 6 bases, with 8 bases sitting between them. This CDR3 contains 12 residues. The CDR3: CASSQSGQPQHF. The CDR3 DNA sequence: TGTGCCAGCAGTCAATCGGGTCAGCCCCAGCATTTT.

CDR3 amino acids: CASSQDSSGANVLTF. In nucleotides, the CDR3 is TGCGCCAGCAGCCAAGACAGTTCTGGGGCCAACGTCCTGACTTTC. The genes are TRBV5-1 and TRBJ2-6; tentative D call: TRBD1 (5 bases). The V gene's germline CDR1 is SGHRS and CDR2 YFSETQ. The CDR3 covers 15 residues. V was cut by 4 bases and J by 1 base, with 9 bases left in between.

The V and J genes are TRBV11-2 and TRBJ2-5; D may be TRBD2 (5 bases). Trimming took 5 bases from V and 4 from J, leaving 17 bases between them. This CDR3 has 15 amino acids. The germline V gene has CDR1 SGHAT and CDR2 FQNNGV. CDR3 in amino acids: CASSPLSWAGETQYF. DNA for the CDR3: TGTGCCAGCAGCCCGCTCAGCTGGGCGGGAGAGACCCAGTACTTC.

This chain uses TRBV9 with TRBJ1-4; no clear D gene. This CDR3 region has 14 residues. Trimming pared 0 bases from V and 3 bases from J, leaving 6 bases between. Per the germline V gene, CDR1 is SGDLS and CDR2 is YYNGEE. DNA for the CDR3: TGTGCCAGCAGCGTAGGCACGGCTAATGAAAAACTGTTTTTT. It is translated as CASSVGTANEKLFF. Based on the CDR3 plus reference TRBV9 and TRBJ1-4, the full variable domain is DSGVTQTPKHLITATGQRVTLRCSPRSGDLSVYWYQQSLDQGLQFLIQYYNGEERAKGNILERFSAQQFPDLHSELNLSSLELGDSALYFCASSVGTANEKLFFGSGTQLSVL.

The V call is TRBV19, the J call TRBJ2-1; 10 bases match TRBD2. V gave up 6 bases and J gave up 0 bases; unmatched junction bases: 5. The CDR3 loop spans 16 amino acids. CDR1 is LNHDA and CDR2 is SQIVND in the germline V gene (reference sequence). The CDR3 sequence: CASRISGRPSYNEQFF. The CDR3 DNA follows: TGTGCCAGTAGGATTAGCGGGAGGCCCTCCTACAATGAGCAGTTCTTC.

J is TRBJ2-1 and V is TRBV29-1; D not resolved. The CDR3 contains 11 residues. CDR1 and CDR2 from the germline V gene are SQVTM and ANQGSEA. Trimming cost V 7 bases and J 12 bases, with 16 bases left between them. DNA for the CDR3: TGCAGCGCCCATGATAGCCCTCCGCAGTTCTTC. Translating it yields CSAHDSPPQFF.

V is TRBV5-4 and J is TRBJ2-5; D may be TRBD2 (7 bases). The CDR3 sequence is 16 residues long. In germline, CDR1 is SGHNT, CDR2 YYREEE (reference sequence). V lost 5 bases to trimming and J lost 1 base, with 18 bases between them. The CDR3 here is CASRTRGRGPQETQYF. The CDR3 nucleotides read TGTGCCAGCAGGACAAGAGGGCGGGGGCCCCAAGAGACCCAGTACTTC.

The chain carries TRBV7-3 and TRBJ1-1, with TRBD1 as a possible D gene (6 bases). The V gene lost 0 bases and the J gene lost 4 bases, with 6 bases spanning the gap. Per germline, CDR1 SGHTA and CDR2 FQGTGA. The CDR3 is 13 residues long. CDR3 region: CASSLTGGTEAFF. The CDR3 nucleotides read TGTGCCAGCAGCTTAACAGGGGGCACTGAAGCTTTCTTT.